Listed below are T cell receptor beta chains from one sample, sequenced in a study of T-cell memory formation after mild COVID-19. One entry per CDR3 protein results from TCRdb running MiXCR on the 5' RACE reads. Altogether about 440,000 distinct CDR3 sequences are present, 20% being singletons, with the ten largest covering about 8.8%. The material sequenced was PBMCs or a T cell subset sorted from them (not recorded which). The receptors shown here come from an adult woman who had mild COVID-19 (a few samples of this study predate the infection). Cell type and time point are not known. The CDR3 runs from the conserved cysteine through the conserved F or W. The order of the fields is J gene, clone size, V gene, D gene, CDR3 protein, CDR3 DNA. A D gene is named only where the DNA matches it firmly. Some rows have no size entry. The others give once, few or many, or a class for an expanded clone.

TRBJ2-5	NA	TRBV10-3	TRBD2	CAISELAGGGGTQYF	TGTGCCATCAGTGAACTAGCGGGGGGTGGAGGGACCCAGTACTTC
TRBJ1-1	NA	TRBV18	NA	CASSIIGGETEAFF	TGTGCCAGCTCGATAATAGGGGGGGAGACTGAAGCTTTCTTT
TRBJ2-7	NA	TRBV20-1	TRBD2	CSARPLSGLAGEPRYF	TGCAGTGCTAGACCCCTCTCGGGACTAGCGGGAGAGCCGCGGTACTTC
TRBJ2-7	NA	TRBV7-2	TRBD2	CASSSSSGRLPYEQYF	TGTGCCAGCAGCTCTTCTAGCGGGAGGTTGCCCTACGAGCAGTACTTC
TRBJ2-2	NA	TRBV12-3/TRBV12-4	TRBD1	CASGQGADTGELFF	TGTGCCAGCGGCCAGGGGGCTGACACCGGGGAGCTGTTTTTT
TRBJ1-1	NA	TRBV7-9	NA	CASSDLRGLVTAFF	TGTGCCAGCAGTGACCTTCGGGGGCTCGTTACCGCTTTCTTT
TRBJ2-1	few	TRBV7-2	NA	CASSLVSGRAINF	TGTGCCAGCAGCTTGGTTTCGGGTCGGGCCATAAACTTC
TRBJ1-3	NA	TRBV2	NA	CASSDLAISGNTIYF	TGTGCCAGCAGTGATTTGGCGATTTCGGGAAACACCATATATTTT
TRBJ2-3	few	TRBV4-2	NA	CASASRALSTDTQYF	TGTGCCAGCGCCTCCCGGGCCTTAAGCACAGATACGCAGTATTTT
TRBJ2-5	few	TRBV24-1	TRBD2	CATSEGLAGPFRETQYF	TGTGCCACCAGTGAGGGACTAGCGGGTCCCTTTCGGGAGACCCAGTACTTC
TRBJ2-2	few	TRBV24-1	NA	CATSDSASTGELFF	TGTGCCACCAGTGATTCCGCCAGCACCGGGGAGCTGTTTTTT
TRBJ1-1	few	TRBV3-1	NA	CASSQQGSAFF	TGTGCCAGCAGCCAACAGGGGTCGGCTTTCTTT
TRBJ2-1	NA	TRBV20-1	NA	CSARFGGLGEQFF	TGCAGTGCCAGATTTGGGGGGCTTGGAGAGCAGTTCTTC
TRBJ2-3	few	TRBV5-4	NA	CASSPQNGRTDTQYF	TGTGCCAGCAGCCCCCAAAACGGCCGCACAGATACGCAGTATTTT
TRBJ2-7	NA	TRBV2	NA	CASIEADSYEQYF	TGTGCCAGCATTGAGGCGGACTCCTACGAGCAGTACTTC
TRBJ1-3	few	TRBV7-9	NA	CASTFLRSSGNTIYF	TGTGCCAGCACCTTTCTCAGGAGCTCTGGAAACACCATATATTTT
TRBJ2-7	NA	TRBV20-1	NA	CSAHLGGYEQYF	TGCAGTGCTCACTTGGGCGGGTACGAGCAGTACTTC
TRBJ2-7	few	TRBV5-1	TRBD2	CASSLTSGSLYEQYF	TGCGCCAGCAGCTTGACTAGCGGGAGTCTCTACGAGCAGTACTTC
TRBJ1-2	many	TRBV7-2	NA	CASSVAPGPNYGYTF	TGTGCCAGCAGCGTAGCCCCGGGTCCTAACTATGGCTACACCTTC
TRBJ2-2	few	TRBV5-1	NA	CASSLDARNTGELFF	TGCGCCAGCAGCTTGGATGCGAGGAACACCGGGGAGCTGTTTTTT
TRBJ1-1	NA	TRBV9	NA	CASSVGTAGTEAFF	TGTGCCAGCAGCGTAGGGACAGCAGGCACTGAAGCTTTCTTT
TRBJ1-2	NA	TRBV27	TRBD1	CASATRDRVYGYTF	TGTGCCAGCGCCACCCGGGACAGGGTATACGGCTACACCTTC
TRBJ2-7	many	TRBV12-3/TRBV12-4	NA	CASSTDGNGPHEQYF	TGTGCCAGCAGTACGGATGGGAACGGGCCGCACGAGCAGTACTTC
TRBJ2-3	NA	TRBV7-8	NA	CASSLALTWDPETDTQYF	TGTGCCAGCAGCTTAGCCCTTACCTGGGACCCAGAGACAGATACGCAGTATTTT
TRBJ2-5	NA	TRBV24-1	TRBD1	CATSGAGTGQETQYF	TGTGCCACCAGTGGGGCCGGGACAGGGCAAGAGACCCAGTACTTC
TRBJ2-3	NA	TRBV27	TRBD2	CASSHTTSGTDTQYF	TGTGCCAGCAGTCACACTACTAGCGGCACAGATACGCAGTATTTT
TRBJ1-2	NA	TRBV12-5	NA	CASGPTGYYGYTF	TGTGCTAGTGGTCCAACAGGGTACTATGGCTACACCTTC
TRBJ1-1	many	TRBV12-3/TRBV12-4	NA	CASSSDSMNTEAFF	TGTGCCAGCAGTTCGGATAGCATGAACACTGAAGCTTTCTTT
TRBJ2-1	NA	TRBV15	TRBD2	CATLMTGTSVNEQFF	TGTGCCACCCTTATGACCGGGACTAGCGTTAATGAGCAGTTCTTC
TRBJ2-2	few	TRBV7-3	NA	CASRPTKGGGELFF	TGTGCCAGCAGACCTACTAAGGGGGGCGGGGAGCTGTTTTTT
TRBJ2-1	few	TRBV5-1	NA	CASRGHYNEQFF	TGCGCCAGCAGAGGGCATTACAATGAGCAGTTCTTC
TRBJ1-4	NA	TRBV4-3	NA	CASSQDRGGFEEKLFF	TGCGCCAGCAGCCAAGATAGGGGGGGCTTTGAGGAAAAACTGTTTTTT
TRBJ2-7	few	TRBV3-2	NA	CASSQDSVNNYEQYF	TGTGCCAGCAGCCAAGATTCGGTGAATAACTACGAGCAGTACTTC
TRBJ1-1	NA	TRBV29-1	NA	CSVGKNTEAFF	TGCAGCGTTGGAAAGAACACTGAAGCTTTCTTT
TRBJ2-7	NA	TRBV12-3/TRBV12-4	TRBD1	CASYDTGAREQYF	TGTGCCAGCTACGACACAGGGGCCCGGGAGCAGTACTTC
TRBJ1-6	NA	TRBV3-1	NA	CASSQGIWGNSPLHF	TGTGCCAGCAGCCAAGGGATTTGGGGAAATTCACCCCTCCACTTT
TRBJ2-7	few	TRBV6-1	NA	CASNEVTFGDEQYF	NA
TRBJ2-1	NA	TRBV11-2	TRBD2	CASSSRGLAGFYNEQFF	TGTGCCAGCAGCTCCCGCGGACTAGCCGGTTTCTACAATGAGCAGTTCTTC
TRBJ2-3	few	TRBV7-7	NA	CASSPSPGSTDTQYF	TGTGCCAGCAGCCCGAGCCCGGGGAGCACAGATACGCAGTATTTT
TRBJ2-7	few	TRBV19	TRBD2	CASSIVLAGLYEQYF	TGTGCCAGTAGTATCGTACTAGCGGGGCTCTACGAGCAGTACTTC
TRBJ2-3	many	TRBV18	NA	CASSPSSLGDTQYF	TGTGCCAGCTCACCGAGCTCTCTGGGTGATACGCAGTATTTT